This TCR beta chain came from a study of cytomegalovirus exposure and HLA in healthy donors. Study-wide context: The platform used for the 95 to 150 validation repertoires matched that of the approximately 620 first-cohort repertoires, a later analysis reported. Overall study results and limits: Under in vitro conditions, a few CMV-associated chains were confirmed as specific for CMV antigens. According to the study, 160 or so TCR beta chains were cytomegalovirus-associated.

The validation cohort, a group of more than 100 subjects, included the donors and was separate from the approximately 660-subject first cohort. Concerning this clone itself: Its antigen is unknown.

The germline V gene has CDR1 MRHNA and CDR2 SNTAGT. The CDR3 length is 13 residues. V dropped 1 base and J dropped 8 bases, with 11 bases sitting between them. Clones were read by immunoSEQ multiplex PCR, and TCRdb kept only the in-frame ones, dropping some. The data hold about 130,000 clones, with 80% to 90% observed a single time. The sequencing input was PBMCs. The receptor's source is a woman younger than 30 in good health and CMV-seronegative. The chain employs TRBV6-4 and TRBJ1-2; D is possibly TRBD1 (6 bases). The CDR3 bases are TGTGCCAGCAGTGACTTGCAGGGGATCGGCTACACCTTC. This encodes CASSDLQGIGYTF.